The 26 T cell receptor beta chains below were found in one sample sequenced in a study of T cell repertoires in cytomegalovirus infection. TCRdb passed the reads through MiXCR, listing each CDR3 protein once. Of around 750,000 distinct CDR3 sequences in the sample, approximately 30% are singletons; the top ten hold under 15%. What these receptors recognize is not known. This material consisted of cultured CD8+ T cells from PBMCs, taken from culture after CMV antigen stimulation. These receptors all come from a human donor in good health (CMV status not recorded). Some clones in this sample may be carry-over from other donors' samples.

This sequence joins TRBV4-3 and TRBJ2-3; TRBD2 agrees at 16 bases. Germline assignment: CDR1 LGHNA and CDR2 YSLEER. After removal of 3 bases from V and 2 bases from J, the junction contained 2 bases not matched to a gene. The CDR3 covers 17 residues. CDR3 DNA sequence: TGCGCCAGCAGCCACGGGACTAGCGGGGGGGTCACAGATACGCAGTATTTT. The encoded protein is CASSHGTSGGVTDTQYF.

This chain connects TRBV7-4 to TRBJ1-1, with no clear D. The V gene lost 2 bases and the J gene lost 1 base, with 8 bases spanning the gap. The CDR3 is made up of 14 amino acids. The germline V gene has CDR1 SGHVT and CDR2 SQSDAQ. The DNA for the CDR3 is TGTGCCAGCAGCTTATATGACGGGAACACTGAAGCTTTCTTT. Its protein product is CASSLYDGNTEAFF.

About this clonotype: With a much larger clone just one base away, this may be a read error. The chain couples TRBV7-8 to TRBJ2-3, with 13 bases that match TRBD2. CDR1 is SGHVS, CDR2 FQNEAQ, per germline. Trimming cost V 5 bases and J 2 bases; bases outside gene matches: 10. This CDR3 is 18 amino acids long. CDR3 amino acids: CASSDRLAGGRITDTQYF. Here the CDR3 DNA reads TGTGCCAGCAGCGACCGACTAGCGGGGGGACGGATCACAGATACGCAGTATTTT. The full variable domain, rest sourced from reference TRBV7-8 and TRBJ2-3, is GAGVSQSPRYKVAKRGQDVALRCDPISGHVSLFWYQQALGQGPEFLTYFQNEAQLDKSGLPSDRFFAERPEGSVSTLKIQRTQQEDSAVYLCASSDRLAGGRITDTQYFGPGTRLTVL.

The gene calls are TRBV12-3 or TRBV12-4 and TRBJ2-5, with 8 bases lining up with TRBD1. CDR3 length: 13 residues. V shed 8 bases and J 5 bases; nucleotides not matched to a gene: 7. CDR3 sequence (DNA): TGTGCCAGCTCCCAGGGGGCCCGGGAGACCCAGTACTTC. This gives the protein CASSQGARETQYF.

This clonotype was counted only a few times. The chain uses TRBV7-2 and TRBJ2-2; no clear D gene. The V end was cut by 7 bases, the J end by 3 bases, with 18 bases between. The CDR3 is 16 residues long. Germline V gene lookup returns CDR1 SGHTA and CDR2 FQGNSA. Here the CDR3 DNA reads TGTGCCAGCACCTTGACTGACCAATCATACACCGGGGAGCTGTTTTTT. Translated, it gives CASTLTDQSYTGELFF.

The chain combines TRBV5-6 with TRBJ2-3; D possibly matches TRBD1 or TRBD2 (5 bases each). Germline CDR1 reads SGHDT; CDR2 reads YYEEEE. The CDR3 totals 15 residues. With 4 bases removed from V and 8 bases from J, the gap between germline ends came to 20 bases. The CDR3 DNA reads TGTGCCAGCAGCGACGATCAATTTTTTGGGACTACGCAGTATTTT. Translated: CASSDDQFFGTTQYF.

The V and J genes are TRBV6-1 and TRBJ2-1; D gene unclear. Germline loops: CDR1 MNHNS, CDR2 SASEGT. Between the trimmed V and J ends, which lost 1 base and 0 bases, there was a span of 19 bases. CDR3 length equals 19 residues. The CDR3 DNA is TGTGCCAGCAGTGAAGGCATGGTCGCTGTAAAACTCTCCTACAATGAGCAGTTCTTC. The encoded protein is CASSEGMVAVKLSYNEQFF.

On this clonotype: Germline is not matched at one junction end, which may reflect a read error. V and J are TRBV12-3 or TRBV12-4 and TRBJ2-5; TRBD2 matches at 10 bases. The CDR3 loop spans 18 amino acids. CDR3 protein: CVSSWMMASGGAPETQYF. In nucleotides, the CDR3 is TGTGTCAGCAGCTGGATGATGGCTAGCGGGGGTGCCCCAGAGACCCAGTACTTC.

The chain has TRBV11-2 and TRBJ2-7, with 8 bases fitting TRBD1. From germline, CDR1 is SGHAT and CDR2 FQNNGV. V was clipped by 5 bases and J by 5 bases; unmatched bases: 14. CDR3 size: 16 residues. CDR3 DNA sequence: TGTGCCAGCAGCCCTCGGATAGGCAGGGGGCGGCACGAGCAGTACTTC. This encodes CASSPRIGRGRHEQYF.

This clonotype turned up a few times. The chain has TRBV25-1 and TRBJ2-5, with 12 bases matching TRBD2. Germline V lookup: CDR1 MGHDK, CDR2 SYGVNS. Trimming at V came to 0 bases and at J to 3 bases, leaving 11 bases not matched to a gene. The length of the CDR3 is 19 residues. In nucleotides, the CDR3 is TGTGCCAGCAGTGAATACGGGCCTAGCGGGGGGGCACTCGAAGAGACCCAGTACTTC. It is translated as CASSEYGPSGGALEETQYF.

The V call is TRBV7-9, the J call TRBJ2-3, with 8 bases matching TRBD1. This CDR3 region has 16 residues. Germline trimming cut 4 bases from V and 3 bases from J; bases unmatched to any gene: 9. The germline CDR1 and CDR2 sequences are SEHNR and FQNEAQ (reference sequence). CDR3 loop: CASSYNGDRKTDTQYF. CDR3 coding DNA: TGTGCCAGCAGCTATAATGGGGACAGGAAAACAGATACGCAGTATTTT.

This chain links TRBV10-3 with TRBJ1-6, with 7 bases lining up with TRBD1. Germline V gene sequence: CDR1 ENHRY, CDR2 SYGVKD. This CDR3 has 18 residues. The ends lost 1 base at V and 10 bases at J; junction bases unmatched: 16. CDR3 DNA sequence: TGTGCCATCAGTGAGTTTACAGGGGTGGAGGTTGTAGGATCACCCCTCCACTTT. It is translated as CAISEFTGVEVVGSPLHF.

The rearrangement joins TRBV6-2 or TRBV6-3 to TRBJ1-2, with D hard to call. This CDR3 is built from 13 residues. Germline-derived CDR1 and CDR2 are MNHEY and SVGEGT. The V end lost 5 bases, the J end lost 5 bases, and 12 bases lay between the germline ends. CDR3 in amino acids: CASSRSMWYGYTF. The CDR3 coding sequence is TGTGCCAGCAGTAGAAGTATGTGGTATGGCTACACCTTC.

This clonotype was counted only a few times. V usage is TRBV19 and J usage is TRBJ1-5; TRBD1 might be the D (6 bases). Trimming pared 1 base from V and 9 bases from J, leaving 13 bases between. In germline, CDR1 is LNHDA, CDR2 SQIVND (reference sequence). There are 14 residues in the CDR3. The CDR3 here is CASSIGDTPGPQHF. CDR3 DNA: TGTGCCAGTAGTATAGGGGACACCCCCGGGCCCCAGCATTTT.

Concerning this clonotype itself: One junction end disagrees with the germline gene, perhaps due to a read error. V and J are TRBV7-6 and TRBJ2-6, with D perhaps matching TRBD1 or TRBD2 (7 bases each). This CDR3 is 15 amino acids long. Germline CDR1 SGHVS, CDR2 FNYEAQ. The CDR3 loop reads CASSPGGVGANVLTF. DNA of the CDR3: TGTGCTAGCAGCCCAGGGGGGGTCGGGGCCAACGTCCTGACTTTC.

A few counts support this clonotype. The chain uses TRBV2 and TRBJ2-1, with a weak D call TRBD1 (5 bases). The germline gives CDR1 SNHLY, CDR2 FYNNEI. CDR3 length equals 15 residues. V was shortened by 1 base and J by 4 bases, with 11 bases between the two germline ends. CDR3 region: CASSEVRQPYNEQFF. As DNA, the CDR3 is TGTGCCAGCAGTGAAGTCCGACAGCCTTACAATGAGCAGTTCTTC.

The V gene is TRBV4-1, the J gene TRBJ2-3, with 10 positions matching TRBD2. CDR1 and CDR2 from the germline V gene are MGHRA and YSYEKL. The V and J ends lost 6 bases and 1 base, in that order; junction bases with no gene match: 7. The CDR3 consists of 16 residues. CDR3 DNA: TGCGCCAGCAGACCGTTCGGGACTAGCGGCACAGATACGCAGTATTTT. Translation gives CASRPFGTSGTDTQYF.

Comments on this clonotype: This may arise from a read error, as a much more abundant clone is one base away. This chain connects TRBV7-8 to TRBJ2-5, with unresolved D. V gave up 8 bases and J gave up 4 bases, with 11 bases separating them. CDR3 length equals 12 residues. Germline CDR1 SGHVS, CDR2 FQNEAQ. The CDR3 DNA reads as TGTGCCAGCGGGTTACTTCTAGAGACCCAGTACTTC. Its translation: CASGLLLETQYF. The full variable domain, rest sourced from reference TRBV7-8 and TRBJ2-5, is GAGVSQSPRYKVAKRGQDVALRCDPISGHVSLFWYQQALGQGPEFLTYFQNEAQLDKSGLPSDRFFAERPEGSVSTLKIQRTQQEDSAVYLCASGLLLETQYFGPGTRLLVL.

This clonotype was seen a handful of times. V and J are TRBV6-2 or TRBV6-3 and TRBJ2-7; the D gene is possibly TRBD2 (6 bases). The V end was cut by 6 bases, the J end by 0 bases, with 21 bases between. CDR1 MNHEY and CDR2 SVGEGT come from the germline V gene. CDR3 length: 17 amino acids. The CDR3 spells CASSNPLGGVSSYEQYV. CDR3 in DNA: TGTGCCAGCAGCAACCCCCTGGGCGGGGTAAGCTCCTACGAGCAGTACGTC.

The CDR3 here is CASSLTSGGSHVDEQFF. The CDR3 DNA reads as TGTGCCAGCAGCTTAACGAGCGGGGGCTCTCACGTGGATGAGCAGTTCTTC. The chain is built from TRBV11-1 and TRBJ2-1; TRBD2 matches 8 bases. Germline values: CDR1 SGHAT, CDR2 FQDESV (reference sequence). The CDR3 has 17 residues. J was trimmed by 8 bases and V by 2 bases; bases with no gene match: 14.

V usage is TRBV19 and J usage is TRBJ2-1; TRBD1 or TRBD2 may be the D gene (5 bases each). This CDR3 contains 15 residues. Germline V gives CDR1 LNHDA, CDR2 SQIVND (reference sequence). The germline V and J ends were trimmed by 5 bases and 4 bases, with 15 bases remaining between them. The DNA of the CDR3 is TGTGCCAGTAGTTCCCGGGGCACCATATACAATGAGCAGTTCTTC. This codes for CASSSRGTIYNEQFF.

The chain is built from TRBV7-9 and TRBJ2-1, with 8 bases identical to TRBD1. J was trimmed by 8 bases and V by 5 bases; bases with no gene match: 11. CDR3 size: 15 residues. CDR1 SEHNR and CDR2 FQNEAQ come from the germline V gene (reference sequence). The CDR3 sequence: CASSNRDRGTYEQFF. In DNA, the CDR3 is TGTGCCAGCAGCAACCGCGACAGGGGTACGTATGAGCAGTTCTTC.

This rearrangement joins TRBV11-3 to TRBJ2-5, with TRBD2 identical over 10 bases. J was trimmed by 5 bases and V by 5 bases; bases with no gene match: 8. CDR1 and CDR2 (germline): SGHNT, YENEEA. There are 15 residues in the CDR3. Here the CDR3 reads CASSQGGLAIETQYF. The CDR3 nucleotides are TGTGCCAGCAGCCAGGGGGGACTAGCGATTGAGACCCAGTACTTC.

The chain combines TRBV7-2 with TRBJ1-6; 7 bases line up with TRBD1. Germline assignment: CDR1 SGHTA and CDR2 FQGNSA. The CDR3 length is 13 residues. After removal of 5 bases from V and 9 bases from J, the junction contained 4 bases not matched to a gene. As DNA, the CDR3 is TGTGCCAGCAGCGTGACAGGGATTTCACCCCTCCACTTT. Translation gives CASSVTGISPLHF.

This clonotype was seen only a few times. The chain couples TRBV5-5 to TRBJ2-7; D might be TRBD1 or TRBD2, each matching 6 bases. Trimming removed 3 bases from V and 2 bases from J, with 27 bases in between. The CDR3 length is 19 residues. Germline V CDR1 and CDR2: SGHKS, YYEKEE (reference sequence). In nucleotides, the CDR3 is TGTGCCAGCAGCTCCGTTGGAAGGCGGCGGGACATTGAACCCTACGAGCAGTACGTC. Translated: CASSSVGRRRDIEPYEQYV.

Here the CDR3 DNA reads TGTGCCAGCGGGGAGTTCTCTGGGGCCAACGTCCTGACTTTC. The encoded protein is CASGEFSGANVLTF. This chain connects TRBV6-5 to TRBJ2-6; a possible D gene is TRBD2 (5 bases). The CDR3 has 14 residues. V lost 8 bases and J 0 bases, leaving 8 bases between the germline ends. The germline V gene has CDR1 MNHEY and CDR2 SVGAGI.